The 21 T cell receptor beta chains reported below all come from one sample, sequenced in a study of regulatory T cells in long-lasting Graves disease. Arm-PCR with iRepertoire HTBI primers amplified the CDR3 regions for these TCR beta libraries. TCRdb passed the multiplex PCR reads through MiXCR, listing each CDR3 protein once. The sample shows about 220,000 distinct CDR3 sequences, around 20% of them seen only once. Time point described: newly diagnosed GD, antithyroid drugs for less than 3 months. Researchers made the TCR library from RNA that was extracted from PBMCs. The same data also contributed to another study, on T cells in Graves' hyperthyroidism and ophthalmopathy.

The source material was peripheral blood mononuclear cells (PBMCs), sampled at new diagnosis, from a patient treated with antithyroid drugs. The source is a woman aged 25-40 years with Graves disease.

This clonotype was found a few times. The rearrangement joins TRBV13 to TRBJ1-3; perhaps TRBD1 as D (5 bases). Trimming removed 3 bases from V and 2 bases from J, with 8 bases in between. The V gene's germline CDR1 is PRHDT and CDR2 FYEKMQ (reference sequence). CDR3 length equals 14 residues. The DNA of the CDR3 is TGTGCCAGCAGCTTCAGGGTTCCTGGAAACACCATATATTTT. Amino acids: CASSFRVPGNTIYF.

This clonotype was observed many times. This chain links TRBV28 with TRBJ1-2; 7 nucleotides agree with TRBD1. The CDR3 covers 15 residues. V shed 6 bases, J shed 3 bases, and the junction held 10 bases outside the gene matches. CDR1 is MDHEN, CDR2 SYDVKM, per germline. The CDR3 spells CASSVGKGAHYGYTF. The DNA of the CDR3 is TGTGCCAGCAGCGTCGGGAAGGGGGCCCACTATGGCTACACCTTC.

The CDR3 loop is CASSPRRDGPSYNEQFF. As DNA, the CDR3 is TGTGCCAGCAGCCCCCGGCGAGATGGCCCTTCCTACAATGAGCAGTTCTTC. The chain joins TRBV11-2 to TRBJ2-1; D is uncertain. The V gene's germline CDR1 is SGHAT and CDR2 FQNNGV. The CDR3 totals 17 residues. V was trimmed by 5 bases and J by 1 base, leaving 18 bases between them.

Many counts were recorded for this clonotype. The chain couples TRBV9 to TRBJ2-1; TRBD2 matches 10 bases. This CDR3 is built from 15 residues. V shed 3 bases, J shed 4 bases, and the junction held 4 bases outside the gene matches. Per germline, CDR1 SGDLS and CDR2 YYNGEE. This CDR3 is CASSGGLAAYNEQFF. The DNA for the CDR3 is TGTGCCAGCAGCGGAGGACTAGCGGCTTACAATGAGCAGTTCTTC.

This clonotype appeared many times. The chain links TRBV12-3 or TRBV12-4 to TRBJ2-7, with D maybe TRBD2 (6 bases). V lost 2 bases, J lost 2 bases, and 13 bases lay in between. This CDR3 has 15 amino acids. For the CDR3, the DNA is TGTGCCAGCAGTTTACGGGGGACGGTCGCCTACGAGCAGTACTTC. It yields the protein CASSLRGTVAYEQYF.

A few counts support this clonotype. The chain joins TRBV28 to TRBJ1-1; the D gene is possibly TRBD1 (5 bases). This CDR3 is 14 amino acids long. CDR1 is MDHEN and CDR2 is SYDVKM in the germline V gene. V shed 6 bases and J shed 5 bases, with 16 bases lying between them. Here the CDR3 reads CASSLIQELTEAFF. CDR3 nucleotides: TGTGCCAGCAGCCTAATACAGGAGTTGACTGAAGCTTTCTTT.

This clonotype was seen ten or more times. The chain uses TRBV7-9 and TRBJ1-1; no reliable D call. The CDR3 extends over 12 amino acids. Trimming removed 5 bases from V and 7 bases from J, with 11 bases in between. Per germline, CDR1 SEHNR and CDR2 FQNEAQ (reference sequence). The CDR3 reads CASSPSGGEAFF. The DNA for the CDR3 is TGTGCCAGCAGCCCCTCGGGAGGTGAAGCTTTCTTT.

There are a few counts of this clonotype. This sequence joins TRBV29-1 and TRBJ2-1, with 9 bases identical to TRBD2. The germline V gene encodes CDR1 SQVTM and CDR2 ANQGSEA. This CDR3 contains 14 residues. V dropped 3 bases and J dropped 2; count of bases not matched to a gene: 2. The CDR3 is CSVELAGAYNEQFF. The CDR3 nucleotides are TGCAGCGTTGAGTTAGCGGGAGCCTACAATGAGCAGTTCTTC.

This clonotype was counted ten times or more. The chain carries TRBV6-1 and TRBJ1-2; unclear D gene. This CDR3 has 12 residues. Trimming took off 7 bases at V and 4 bases at J, with 10 bases between the two ends. Looked up from germline, CDR1 is MNHNS and CDR2 is SASEGT. CDR3 nucleotide sequence: TGTGCCAGCACCACGACGGCCTATGGCTACACCTTC. It encodes CASTTTAYGYTF.

Ten or more counts support this clonotype. V is TRBV7-9 and J is TRBJ2-5; D gene ambiguous. Trimming left V 3 bases short and J 2 bases short, with 7 bases between. The germline gives CDR1 SEHNR, CDR2 FQNEAQ (reference sequence). The CDR3 is made up of 13 amino acids. Written as DNA, the CDR3 is TGTGCCAGCAGCTTTTGGGCACAAGAGACCCAGTACTTC. Protein sequence: CASSFWAQETQYF.

This clonotype was counted at least ten times. Written as DNA, the CDR3 is TGTGCCAGCAGCCCGTCGGGAATAGCGGAATTGTTCCATAGCTCCTACGAGCAGTACTTC. Translation: CASSPSGIAELFHSSYEQYF. This sequence joins TRBV3-1 and TRBJ2-7; D is perhaps TRBD2 (6 bases). The germline CDR1 and CDR2 sequences are LGHDT and YNNKEL (reference sequence). The germline V and J ends were trimmed by 4 bases and 0 bases, with 28 bases remaining between them. The CDR3 has 20 residues.

In this sample, this clonotype turned up many times. The rearrangement joins TRBV10-2 to TRBJ1-6; 10 bases are shared with TRBD1. Per the germline V gene, CDR1 is WSHSY and CDR2 is SAAADI. V was pared by 8 bases and J by 13 bases, with 20 bases of the junction left unmatched. The CDR3 loop spans 17 amino acids. In DNA, the CDR3 is TGCGCCAGCGCTCCCTCAGGGACAGGGGATCTCCCATTCCCCCTCCACTTT. Amino acid sequence: CASAPSGTGDLPFPLHF.

This clonotype was counted ten times or more. J is TRBJ1-2 and V is TRBV20-1, with D uncertain. V lost 0 bases and J lost 14, with 19 bases in between. The CDR3 runs 13 residues. Per germline, CDR1 DFQATT and CDR2 SNEGSKA (reference sequence). The DNA for the CDR3 is TGCAGTGCTAGAGATTCGGGGTTCTATGGTCGGACCTTC. Amino acid sequence: CSARDSGFYGRTF.

This clonotype was found many times. This chain connects TRBV5-1 to TRBJ2-3; D is uncertain. The CDR3 covers 13 residues. The ends were cut back, 5 bases at V and 2 bases at J, with 9 bases in the middle. Germline V gives CDR1 SGHRS, CDR2 YFSETQ. The CDR3 reads CASRDDFTDTQYF. CDR3 nucleotide sequence: TGCGCCAGCAGGGATGACTTCACAGATACGCAGTATTTT.

This clonotype was counted between two and nine times. This chain uses TRBV18 with TRBJ1-5; 11 bases align to TRBD1. The CDR3 contains 15 residues. Trimming removed 6 bases from V and 4 bases from J; junction bases left unmatched: 5. Germline V gives CDR1 KGHSH, CDR2 LQKENI. CDR3 nucleotides: TGTGCCAGCTCTCCCGGACAGGGGGCGAATCAGCCCCAGCATTTT. It yields the protein CASSPGQGANQPQHF. Full variable domain (missing parts from reference TRBV18 and TRBJ1-5): NAGVMQNPRHLVRRRGQEARLRCSPMKGHSHVYWYRQLPEEGLKFMVYLQKENIIDESGMPKERFSAEFPKEGPSILRIQQVVRGDSAAYFCASSPGQGANQPQHFGDGTRLSIL.

This clonotype was counted at least ten times. In nucleotides, the CDR3 is TGCGCCAGCAGCTCGGTAGACTGGCAAGAGACCCAGTACTTC. Encoded protein: CASSSVDWQETQYF. The chain carries TRBV5-1 and TRBJ2-5, with no clear D. The V gene lost 3 bases and the J gene lost 2 bases, with 11 bases spanning the gap. Germline CDR1 reads SGHRS; CDR2 reads YFSETQ. CDR3 length: 14 amino acids.

This clonotype was picked up many times. CDR3 sequence reads: CASAGGGQPQHF. The CDR3 DNA reads as TGTGCCAGTGCGGGGGGCGGTCAGCCCCAGCATTTT. This chain connects TRBV19 to TRBJ1-5; weak D call: TRBD1 (6 bases). The CDR3 consists of 12 residues. Germline assignment: CDR1 LNHDA and CDR2 SQIVND (reference sequence). The germline V and J ends were trimmed by 8 bases and 6 bases, with 11 bases remaining between them.

This clonotype was recorded at least ten times. An end of the junction differs from the germline gene, which may be a read error. The V call is TRBV7-6, the J call TRBJ2-1; weak D call: TRBD2 (6 bases). This CDR3 spans 13 amino acids. Germline CDR1 reads SGHVS; CDR2 reads FNYEAQ. CDR3 DNA: TGTGCCAGCAGCCGGGGACTTCCCAATGGGCAGTTCTTC. Translating it yields CASSRGLPNGQFF.

In its sample, this clonotype was seen once. The junction departs from the called germline gene at one end, perhaps through a read error. The rearrangement links TRBV27 to TRBJ2-7, with TRBD1 as a possible D gene (5 bases). The CDR3 totals 13 residues. Germline V gene data show CDR1 as MNHEY and CDR2 as SMNVEV (reference sequence). Written as DNA, the CDR3 is TGTGCCAACAGTTTAGGACAAGCCTACGAGCAGTACTTC. This encodes CANSLGQAYEQYF.

The V call is TRBV11-2, the J call TRBJ2-1; D remains ambiguous. Germline lookup yields CDR1 SGHAT and CDR2 FQNNGV. With 2 bases removed from V and 9 bases from J, the gap between germline ends came to 20 bases. The CDR3 is 16 residues long. The CDR3 region is CASSLRADRRAREQFF. The CDR3 DNA follows: TGTGCCAGCAGCTTACGGGCGGATCGCCGGGCTCGTGAGCAGTTCTTC.

The sample holds many counts of this clonotype. V gene TRBV7-6 combines with J gene TRBJ2-7; D remains unclear. This CDR3 has 13 amino acids. V was cut by 1 base and J by 5 bases, with 9 bases left in between. Germline-derived CDR1 and CDR2 are SGHVS and FNYEAQ. The CDR3 is CASSLGRWDEQYF. The CDR3, as DNA: TGTGCCAGCAGCTTAGGACGATGGGACGAGCAGTACTTC.